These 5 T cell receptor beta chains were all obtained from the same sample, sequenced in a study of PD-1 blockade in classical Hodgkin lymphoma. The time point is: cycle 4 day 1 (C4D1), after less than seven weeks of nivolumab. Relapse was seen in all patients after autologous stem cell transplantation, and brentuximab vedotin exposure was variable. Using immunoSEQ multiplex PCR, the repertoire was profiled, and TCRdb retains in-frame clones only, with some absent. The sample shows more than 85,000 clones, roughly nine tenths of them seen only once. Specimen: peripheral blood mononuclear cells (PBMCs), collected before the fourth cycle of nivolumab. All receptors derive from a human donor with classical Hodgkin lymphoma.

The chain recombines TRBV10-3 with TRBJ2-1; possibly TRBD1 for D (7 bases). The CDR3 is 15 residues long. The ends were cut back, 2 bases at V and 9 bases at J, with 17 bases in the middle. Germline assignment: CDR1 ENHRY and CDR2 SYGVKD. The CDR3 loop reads CAISEATAGQIEQFF. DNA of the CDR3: TGTGCCATCAGTGAGGCGACCGCGGGACAGATTGAGCAGTTCTTC.

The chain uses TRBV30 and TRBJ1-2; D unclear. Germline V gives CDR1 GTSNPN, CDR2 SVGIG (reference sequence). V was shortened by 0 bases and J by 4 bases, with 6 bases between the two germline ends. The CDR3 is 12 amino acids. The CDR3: CAWSVQIYGYTF. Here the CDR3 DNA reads TGTGCCTGGAGTGTACAGATCTATGGCTACACCTTC.

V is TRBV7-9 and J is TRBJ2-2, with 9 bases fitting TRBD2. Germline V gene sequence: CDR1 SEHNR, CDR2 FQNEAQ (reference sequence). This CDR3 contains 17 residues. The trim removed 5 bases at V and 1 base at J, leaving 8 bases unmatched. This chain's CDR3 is CASSRLAGGMNTGELFF. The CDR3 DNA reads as TGTGCCAGCAGCCGCCTGGCGGGAGGGATGAACACCGGGGAGCTGTTTTTT.

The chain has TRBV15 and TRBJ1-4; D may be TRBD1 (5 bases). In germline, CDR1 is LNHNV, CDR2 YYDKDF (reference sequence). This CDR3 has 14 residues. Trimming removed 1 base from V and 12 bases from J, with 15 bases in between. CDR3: CATSRGGSLPELFF. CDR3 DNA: TGTGCCACCAGCAGAGGGGGGTCTCTACCGGAACTGTTTTTT. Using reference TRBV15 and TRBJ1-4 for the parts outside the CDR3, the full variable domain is DAMVIQNPRYQVTQFGKPVTLSCSQTLNHNVMYWYQQKSSQAPKLLFHYYDKDFNNEADTPDNFQSRRPNTSFCFLDIRSPGLGDTAMYLCATSRGGSLPELFFGSGTQLSVL.

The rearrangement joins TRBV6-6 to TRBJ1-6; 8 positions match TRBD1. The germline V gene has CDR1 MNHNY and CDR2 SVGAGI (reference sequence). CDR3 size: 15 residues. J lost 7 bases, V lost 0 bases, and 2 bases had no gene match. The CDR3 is CASSYSGQENSPLHF. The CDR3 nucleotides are TGTGCCAGCAGTTACTCGGGACAGGAGAATTCACCCCTCCACTTT.